This T cell receptor (beta chain) appears in the sequencing data of a study of blood T cell repertoires in COVID-19. Looking at the study overall: PBMCs, B-cell-depleted T cells, or T cells provided the cDNA or gDNA that made up the material.

Participants were aged about 18 to 100 years from around 25 US areas. This CDR3 spans 13 amino acids. V was trimmed by 7 bases and J by 4 bases, leaving 13 bases between them. A few counts support this clone. Libraries were prepared by immunoSEQ multiplex PCR; TCRdb keeps only in-frame clonotypes and omits some of them. The data hold 250,000 to 350,000 clones, with 80% to 90% observed a single time. Sample: PBMCs or T cells enriched from blood (not recorded which). This TCR was sampled from a woman under 40 who had recovered from COVID-19. V usage is TRBV12-3 or TRBV12-4 and J usage is TRBJ1-2; maybe TRBD1 (6 bases). The CDR3 DNA follows: TGTGCCAGCAACCCGGGACACCGCTATGGCTACACCTTC. Amino acid sequence: CASNPGHRYGYTF.